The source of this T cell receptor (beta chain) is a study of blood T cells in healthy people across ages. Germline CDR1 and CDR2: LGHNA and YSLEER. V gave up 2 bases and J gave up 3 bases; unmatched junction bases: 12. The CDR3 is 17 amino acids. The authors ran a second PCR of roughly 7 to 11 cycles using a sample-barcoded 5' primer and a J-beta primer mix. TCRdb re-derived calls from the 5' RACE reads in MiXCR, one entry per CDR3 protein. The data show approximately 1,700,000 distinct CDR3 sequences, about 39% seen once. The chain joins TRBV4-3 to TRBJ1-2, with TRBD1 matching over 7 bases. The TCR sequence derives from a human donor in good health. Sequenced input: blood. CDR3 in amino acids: CASSQQQGPSRDYGYTF. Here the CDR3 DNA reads TGCGCCAGCAGCCAACAACAGGGGCCTAGTAGGGACTATGGCTACACCTTC.